This passage covers 24 T cell receptor beta chains from one sample sequenced in a study of blood T cell repertoires in COVID-19. The data were produced by immunoSEQ multiplex PCR, yet TCRdb's version contains in-frame clones alone and is incomplete. The sample lists around 300,000 clones, roughly 89% occurring once. The material sequenced was PBMCs or T cells enriched from blood (not recorded which). The receptors here all came from a woman aged 60 to 75 who had recovered from COVID-19.

The chain combines TRBV11-3 with TRBJ2-5; no clear D gene. This CDR3 region has 16 residues. V dropped 0 bases and J dropped 3 bases, with 14 bases sitting between them. The germline V gene encodes CDR1 SGHNT and CDR2 YENEEA. This CDR3 is CASSLEVVPGKETQYF. The CDR3 DNA is TGTGCCAGCAGCTTAGAGGTGGTACCCGGTAAAGAGACCCAGTACTTC.

The chain links TRBV5-1 to TRBJ2-2; D gene unclear. V was shortened by 0 bases and J by 1 base, with 7 bases between the two germline ends. Germline values: CDR1 SGHRS, CDR2 YFSETQ. CDR3 size: 15 residues. CDR3 amino acids: CASSLALRNTGELFF. In DNA, the CDR3 is TGCGCCAGCAGCTTGGCCTTGAGGAACACCGGGGAGCTGTTTTTT. Combining the CDR3 with reference TRBV5-1 and TRBJ2-2 gives the whole variable domain KAGVTQTPRYLIKTRGQQVTLSCSPISGHRSVSWYQQTPGQGLQFLFEYFSETQRNKGNFPGRFSGRQFSNSRSEMNVSTLELGDSALYLCASSLALRNTGELFFGEGSRLTVL.

This chain connects TRBV5-1 to TRBJ2-2, with TRBD1 as a possible D gene (6 bases). The CDR3 runs 16 residues. Per the germline V gene, CDR1 is SGHRS and CDR2 is YFSETQ. V lost 7 bases to trimming and J lost 2 bases, with 18 bases between them. The CDR3 region is CASLPGGGPNTGELFF. The CDR3 coding sequence is TGCGCCAGCCTACCGGGTGGGGGCCCTAACACCGGGGAGCTGTTTTTT.

This clone was detected only a few times. The rearrangement links TRBV6-5 to TRBJ2-7, with 12 bases fitting TRBD2. CDR3 length: 16 residues. Trimming cost V 2 bases and J 4 bases; bases outside gene matches: 6. From germline, CDR1 is MNHEY and CDR2 SVGAGI. CDR3 sequence: CASSYTTTSGGYEQYF. The CDR3 DNA follows: TGTGCCAGCAGTTACACCACGACTAGCGGGGGATACGAGCAGTACTTC.

The chain couples TRBV7-6 to TRBJ2-1; 12 positions match TRBD2. The CDR3 runs to 18 residues. Trimming cost V 3 bases and J 3 bases; bases outside gene matches: 9. Germline V CDR1 and CDR2: SGHVS, FNYEAQ. The chain's CDR3 is CASSFEVSGLAGYNEQFF. CDR3 nucleotides: TGTGCCAGCAGCTTTGAGGTGTCGGGACTAGCGGGCTACAATGAGCAGTTCTTC.

This chain links TRBV18 with TRBJ2-5; TRBD2 agrees at 10 bases. Germline V lookup: CDR1 KGHSH, CDR2 LQKENI. The ends lost 3 bases at V and 0 bases at J; junction bases unmatched: 4. This CDR3 is built from 16 residues. The CDR3 sequence: CASSPQLAGYQETQYF. The DNA for the CDR3 is TGTGCCAGCTCACCGCAACTAGCGGGGTACCAAGAGACCCAGTACTTC.

V and J are TRBV28 and TRBJ2-3; 8 bases line up with TRBD2. CDR1 and CDR2 (germline): MDHEN, SYDVKM. J gave up 13 bases and V 5 bases, and 8 bases lay outside the gene matches. The CDR3 consists of 12 residues. The CDR3 sequence is CASSPDGGGKYF. In DNA form, the CDR3 reads TGTGCCAGCAGTCCCGACGGGGGGGGGAAGTATTTT.

The CDR3 DNA sequence: TGTGCCAGCGGAAAAGAGGGGGGGATTATCTATGGCTACACCTTC. As protein: CASGKEGGIIYGYTF. This sequence joins TRBV3-1 (or the pseudogene TRBV3-2) and TRBJ1-2; D perhaps matches TRBD1 (6 bases). Trimming removed 8 bases at V and 4 bases at J, with 20 bases between. The CDR3 has 15 residues. CDR1 is LGHDT and CDR2 is YNNKEL in the germline V gene (reference sequence).

This chain joins TRBV5-1 and TRBJ2-2; 9 bases match TRBD1. Germline CDR1 SGHRS, CDR2 YFSETQ. V gave up 6 bases and J gave up 4 bases; unmatched junction bases: 10. The CDR3 loop spans 16 amino acids. CDR3: CASTPPGQGFTGELFF. DNA of the CDR3: TGCGCCAGCACACCACCGGGACAGGGTTTCACCGGGGAGCTGTTTTTT.

The chain couples TRBV12-3 or TRBV12-4 to TRBJ1-1; TRBD1 might be the D (5 bases). Trimming took 7 bases from V and 6 from J, leaving 15 bases between them. The CDR3 spans 13 residues. CDR3 protein: CASTLRWGAEAFF. The CDR3 DNA is TGTGCCAGCACTCTTAGATGGGGGGCTGAAGCTTTCTTT.

CDR3: CASSLDGDGANTDTQYF. As DNA, the CDR3 is TGTGCCAGCAGCTTAGATGGCGATGGGGCGAACACAGATACGCAGTATTTT. V usage is TRBV11-2 and J usage is TRBJ2-3; TRBD1 is a possible D gene (5 bases). CDR1 and CDR2 from the germline V gene are SGHAT and FQNNGV. The CDR3 consists of 17 residues. Trimming took off 0 bases at V and 2 bases at J, with 15 bases between the two ends.

Only one count was recorded for this clone. J is TRBJ2-1 and V is TRBV24-1, with 9 bases fitting TRBD1. Germline CDR1 and CDR2: KGHDR and SFDVKD. CDR3 length: 15 residues. V lost 3 bases, J lost 5 bases, and 4 bases stayed unmatched. CDR3 residues: CATSDPGQGNNEQFF. The CDR3 coding sequence is TGTGCCACCAGTGATCCGGGACAGGGAAACAATGAGCAGTTCTTC.

The gene calls are TRBV18 and TRBJ2-5, with D possibly TRBD1 on 5 matching bases. The CDR3 length is 14 residues. V lost 3 bases and J lost 4, with 12 bases in between. CDR1 and CDR2 from the germline V gene are KGHSH and LQKENI. The CDR3 DNA follows: TGTGCCAGCTCACCTCCGATAGGGGTAGAGACCCAGTACTTC. Translating gives CASSPPIGVETQYF.

V is TRBV6-1 and J is TRBJ1-5, with D unresolved. V lost 2 bases to trimming and J lost 6 bases, with 11 bases between them. CDR1 is MNHNS and CDR2 is SASEGT in the germline V gene. The CDR3 runs to 14 residues. The CDR3 coding sequence is TGTGCCAGCAGTGAATATACAGAGAGTCAGCCCCAGCATTTT. Translated: CASSEYTESQPQHF.

V and J are TRBV9 and TRBJ1-4; D not resolved. The CDR3 runs to 17 residues. Deletions cut 0 bases from V and 7 bases from J, with 19 bases between. Germline CDR1 is SGDLS and CDR2 is YYNGEE. CDR3 sequence reads: CASSVGNRGGLGEKLFF. CDR3 nucleotides: TGTGCCAGCAGCGTAGGAAACCGGGGAGGGTTGGGTGAAAAACTGTTTTTT.

The chain is built from TRBV9 and TRBJ1-2; D is uncertain. The CDR3 has 15 residues. The V end lost 1 base, the J end lost 8 bases, and 18 bases lay between the germline ends. CDR1 and CDR2 (germline): SGDLS, YYNGEE. CDR3 loop: CASSVTTSGFRGYTF. In DNA form, the CDR3 reads TGTGCCAGCAGCGTAACCACTTCAGGCTTTCGGGGCTACACCTTC.

This clone was found a few times. One junction end does not reproduce the germline sequence, and a read error may be involved. The V call is TRBV7-7, the J call TRBJ2-2; TRBD2 agrees at 13 bases. The CDR3 sequence is 17 residues long. Per germline, CDR1 SSHAT and CDR2 FNYEAQ (reference sequence). The CDR3 DNA reads TGTGCTAGCAGCCCCGGGACTAGCGGGATAGGCACCGGGGAGCTGTTTTTT. Encoded protein: CASSPGTSGIGTGELFF. The whole variable domain, filled in from reference TRBV7-7 and TRBJ2-2, reads GAGVSQSPRYKVTKRGQDVTLRCDPISSHATLYWYQQALGQGPEFLTYFNYEAQPDKSGLPSDRFSAERPEGSISTLTIQRTEQRDSAMYRCASSPGTSGIGTGELFFGEGSRLTVL.

V usage is TRBV28 and J usage is TRBJ2-2; D remains ambiguous. Germline lookup yields CDR1 MDHEN and CDR2 SYDVKM. V shed 10 bases and J shed 6 bases, with 12 bases lying between them. CDR3 length equals 12 residues. For the CDR3, the DNA is TGTGCCACCCACCCTACCTCCGGGGAGCTGTTTTTT. Its translation: CATHPTSGELFF.

The table lists this clone with a count of one. The chain recombines TRBV12-5 with TRBJ1-3; a possible D gene is TRBD1 (5 bases). The germline CDR1 and CDR2 sequences are LGHNT and FRNRAP. This CDR3 has 13 residues. Trimming removed 3 bases at V and 7 bases at J, with 10 bases between. CDR3 residues: CASGFQGGNTIYF. The DNA of the CDR3 is TGTGCTAGTGGTTTCCAGGGAGGGAACACCATATATTTT.

The gene calls are TRBV2 and TRBJ1-1, with D maybe TRBD1 (5 bases). Trimming left V 7 bases short and J 5 bases short, with 14 bases between. This CDR3 region has 13 residues. CDR1 is SNHLY and CDR2 is FYNNEI in the germline V gene. The CDR3 coding sequence is TGTGCCAGCAACGGGCAGGGATTGACTGAAGCTTTCTTT. Translating gives CASNGQGLTEAFF.

The chain couples TRBV7-2 to TRBJ1-1; no clear D gene. The V gene lost 3 bases and the J gene lost 1 base, with 9 bases spanning the gap. The CDR3 length is 14 residues. Looked up from germline, CDR1 is SGHTA and CDR2 is FQGNSA. The CDR3 sequence: CASSFEDKNTEAFF. CDR3 DNA: TGTGCCAGCAGCTTCGAAGACAAGAACACTGAAGCTTTCTTT. Based on the CDR3 plus reference TRBV7-2 and TRBJ1-1, the full variable domain is GAGVSQSPSNKVTEKGKDVELRCDPISGHTALYWYRQSLGQGLEFLIYFQGNSAPDKSGLPSDRFSAERTGGSVSTLTIQRTQQEDSAVYLCASSFEDKNTEAFFGQGTRLTVV.

J is TRBJ2-2 and V is TRBV2; D gene ambiguous. Germline CDR1 is SNHLY and CDR2 is FYNNEI. The ends were cut back, 4 bases at V and 6 bases at J, with 9 bases in the middle. CDR3 size: 13 residues. CDR3 in DNA: TGTGCCAGCAGTGCCGGAGAAGCCGGGGAGCTGTTTTTT. Protein: CASSAGEAGELFF.

The genes are TRBV28 and TRBJ1-4; 8 nucleotides agree with TRBD1. With V trimmed by 2 bases and J by 4 bases, 12 bases remained unmatched. Germline CDR1 and CDR2: MDHEN and SYDVKM. The CDR3 consists of 18 residues. The CDR3 DNA follows: TGTGCCAGCAGTTTAGACAGGGGAATGGCGGGAAATAATGAAAAACTGTTTTTT. It codes for CASSLDRGMAGNNEKLFF.

In its sample, this clone was seen once. The chain links TRBV4-2 to TRBJ2-7, with D perhaps matching TRBD2 (6 bases). The CDR3 spans 15 residues. Per the germline V gene, CDR1 is LGHNA and CDR2 is YNFKEQ. With 1 base removed from V and 6 bases from J, the gap between germline ends came to 16 bases. CDR3 in amino acids: CASSQGGRLGSEQYF. Here the CDR3 DNA reads TGTGCCAGCAGCCAAGGGGGCCGACTAGGCTCCGAGCAGTACTTC.